Listed here is a single TCR beta chain. Its target is unknown. Amplification used 60 Vbeta primers and 13 Jbeta primers. Measured with immunoSEQ multiplex PCR; TCRdb has only the in-frame clones, and not every one. The sample gives roughly 100,000 clones, 75% to 85% of which show up once; 6% to 7.5% is in the top ten. J was trimmed by 0 bases and V by 2 bases; bases with no gene match: 2. The V gene's germline CDR1 is MNHEY and CDR2 SVGAGI. The CDR3 length is 15 residues. Unrecorded immune exposures were likely, despite nominal health at sampling. The entry originates in a study of cytomegalovirus exposure and HLA in healthy donors. Overall study findings and caveats: There were some V segments, including TRBV6-2 and TRBV6-3, excluded as indistinguishable. Most CMV-associated TCR beta chains were later found to appear HLA-restricted. A classifier reportedly called cytomegalovirus status with high sensitivity and specificity.

This TCR was sampled from a man between 18 and 29 years old in good health and CMV-seronegative. What was sequenced was PBMCs. The V call is TRBV6-5, the J call TRBJ2-3; 7 bases line up with TRBD1. The CDR3 protein is CASSYRQGSTDTQYF. Here the CDR3 DNA reads TGTGCCAGCAGTTACAGACAGGGAAGCACAGATACGCAGTATTTT.